These 21 T cell receptor beta chains share one sample of origin, sequenced in a study of T cell changes during pregnancy in multiple sclerosis. Method: immunoSEQ multiplex PCR; TCRdb's copy keeps in-frame clones and lacks some. The sample includes fewer than 85,000 clones, around 94% of them seen just once. Sequencing was performed on peripheral blood, taken in the third trimester of pregnancy. Receptors were obtained from a female donor in good health, enrolled as a control in a pregnancy study.

The chain has TRBV11-1 and TRBJ1-4; TRBD1 matches 7 bases. Germline V lookup: CDR1 SGHAT, CDR2 FQDESV (reference sequence). V dropped 4 bases and J dropped 5; count of bases not matched to a gene: 4. This CDR3 spans 14 amino acids. CDR3 in amino acids: CASSSGTENEKLFF. As DNA, the CDR3 is TGTGCCAGCAGCTCCGGGACAGAAAATGAAAAACTGTTTTTT.

The J gene is TRBJ2-3, the V gene TRBV6-1; 9 positions agree with TRBD2. Germline values: CDR1 MNHNS, CDR2 SASEGT. CDR3 size: 15 residues. After removal of 3 bases from V and 2 bases from J, the junction contained 3 bases not matched to a gene. CDR3 nucleotide sequence: TGTGCCAGCAGTGATCTAGCGGGGATCACAGATACGCAGTATTTT. Amino acids: CASSDLAGITDTQYF.

V and J are TRBV28 and TRBJ1-1; D is uncertain. This CDR3 spans 11 amino acids. Germline V gene lookup returns CDR1 MDHEN and CDR2 SYDVKM. Trimming stripped 6 bases from V and 10 bases from J, with 12 bases between. CDR3 amino acids: CASRRQSGAFF. DNA for the CDR3: TGTGCCAGCAGGCGGCAGAGTGGAGCTTTCTTT.

The gene calls are TRBV27 and TRBJ2-5; TRBD1 agrees at 7 bases. The CDR3 has 15 residues. Germline V lookup: CDR1 MNHEY, CDR2 SMNVEV (reference sequence). With 9 bases clipped from V and 0 bases from J, the junction kept 10 bases outside the gene matches. The CDR3 region is CARRDSDPYQETQYF. The CDR3 DNA follows: TGTGCCAGGAGGGACAGCGACCCATACCAAGAGACCCAGTACTTC.

The rearrangement uses TRBV19 and TRBJ2-7; 8 bases are a match to TRBD2. CDR1 LNHDA and CDR2 SQIVND come from the germline V gene (reference sequence). Trimming removed 3 bases from V and 4 bases from J; junction bases left unmatched: 11. There are 16 residues in the CDR3. CDR3 sequence reads: CASSIMVSAGGYEQYF. CDR3 nucleotides: TGTGCCAGTAGTATCATGGTTTCGGCGGGAGGTTACGAGCAGTACTTC.

V usage is TRBV7-2 and J usage is TRBJ2-7; the D gene is possibly TRBD1 (7 bases). The length of the CDR3 is 15 residues. V was trimmed by 5 bases and J by 3 bases, leaving 17 bases between them. Germline V gene data show CDR1 as SGHTA and CDR2 as FQGNSA. The CDR3 protein is CASSEGAGPDYEQYF. In nucleotides, the CDR3 is TGTGCCAGCAGCGAGGGGGCGGGACCCGACTACGAGCAGTACTTC.

The rearrangement uses TRBV19 and TRBJ1-1; D unclear. Trimming cost V 5 bases and J 4 bases, with 17 bases left between them. The CDR3 has 15 amino acids. Germline assignment: CDR1 LNHDA and CDR2 SQIVND (reference sequence). CDR3 bases: TGTGCCAGTAGTTACGGGGAGGGATGGGGCACTGAAGCTTTCTTT. It encodes CASSYGEGWGTEAFF.

The rearrangement links TRBV10-2 to TRBJ2-5; 8 positions agree with TRBD2. CDR1 and CDR2 from the germline V gene are WSHSY and SAAADI. Trimming cost V 4 bases and J 1 base; bases outside gene matches: 5. There are 15 residues in the CDR3. For the CDR3, the DNA is TGCGCCAGCAGTGCAGCGGGGGCCGGCCAAGAGACCCAGTACTTC. This translates into CASSAAGAGQETQYF.

The chain combines TRBV4-2 with TRBJ2-3, with a possible D match to TRBD1 (5 bases). This CDR3 has 15 amino acids. The germline V and J ends were trimmed by 5 bases and 5 bases, with 17 bases remaining between them. Germline CDR1 LGHNA, CDR2 YNFKEQ. CDR3 amino acids: CASSTTQVGLDTQYF. CDR3 DNA: TGTGCCAGCAGCACTACACAGGTTGGATTAGATACGCAGTATTTT.

The chain has TRBV11-1 and TRBJ2-7, with D perhaps matching TRBD1 (5 bases). Per germline, CDR1 SGHAT and CDR2 FQDESV (reference sequence). The CDR3 is 13 amino acids. V gave up 2 bases and J gave up 0 bases, with 5 bases separating them. The CDR3: CASSLRGSYEQYF. The CDR3 DNA sequence: TGTGCCAGCAGCTTAAGGGGCTCCTACGAGCAGTACTTC.

The rearrangement links TRBV2 to TRBJ2-5; maybe TRBD2 (7 bases). Germline CDR1 is SNHLY and CDR2 is FYNNEI. V was trimmed by 9 bases and J by 2 bases, leaving 25 bases between them. The length of the CDR3 is 17 residues. This CDR3 reads CASRAPRGRSGQETQYF. The CDR3 DNA is TGTGCCAGTCGGGCCCCGCGGGGGCGATCGGGTCAAGAGACCCAGTACTTC.

The chain has TRBV9 and TRBJ2-5; TRBD2 might be the D (6 bases). This CDR3 spans 15 amino acids. Germline V gene lookup returns CDR1 SGDLS and CDR2 YYNGEE. V was cut by 0 bases and J by 5 bases, with 14 bases left in between. For the CDR3, the DNA is TGTGCCAGCAGCGTAGGCGGGGCTCTTGACGAGACCCAGTACTTC. As protein: CASSVGGALDETQYF.

The chain combines TRBV10-3 with TRBJ2-7, with a tentative D call TRBD1 (6 bases). CDR3 length: 15 residues. Between the trimmed V and J ends, which lost 11 bases and 2 bases, there was a span of 22 bases. CDR1 and CDR2 from the germline V gene are ENHRY and SYGVKD. The CDR3 loop is CAAHPRGSATYEQYF. The CDR3 DNA reads as TGTGCCGCACACCCCAGGGGTTCTGCAACCTACGAGCAGTACTTC.

This rearrangement joins TRBV28 to TRBJ1-4; no firm D call. The CDR3 sequence is 15 residues long. V lost 4 bases to trimming and J lost 7 bases, with 16 bases between them. The germline V gene encodes CDR1 MDHEN and CDR2 SYDVKM. CDR3 coding DNA: TGTGCCAGCAGTTCAGTGACACGTCTCCTTGAAAAACTGTTTTTT. It yields the protein CASSSVTRLLEKLFF.

In nucleotides, the CDR3 is TGTGCCAGCAGCGCCGGGACAGGGGTTGGGCAGCCCCAGCATTTT. Residues: CASSAGTGVGQPQHF. J is TRBJ1-5 and V is TRBV11-2; 10 nucleotides match TRBD1. Germline V gene sequence: CDR1 SGHAT, CDR2 FQNNGV. The trim removed 5 bases at V and 7 bases at J, leaving 8 bases unmatched. The CDR3 length is 15 residues.

This chain links TRBV6-1 with TRBJ2-7; D call uncertain. This CDR3 has 14 amino acids. The V and J ends lost 3 bases and 0 bases respectively, with 9 bases between them. Germline CDR1 and CDR2: MNHNS and SASEGT. The CDR3 coding sequence is TGTGCCAGCAGTGACAGACTGAGCTCCTACGAGCAGTACTTC. This sequence encodes CASSDRLSSYEQYF.

V gene TRBV21-1 combines with J gene TRBJ1-5; the D segment call TRBD1 is taken from the table without a DNA check. TRBV21-1 is classified as a pseudogene. The CDR3 extends over 13 amino acids. CDR3 in amino acids: CASSKGPLQPQHF. Here the CDR3 DNA reads TGTGCCAGCAGCAAAGGGCCGTTACAGCCCCAGCATTTT.

This chain connects TRBV29-1 to TRBJ2-7, with a weak D call TRBD2 (7 bases). The germline V and J ends were trimmed by 4 bases and 10 bases, with 14 bases remaining between them. CDR1 and CDR2 from the germline V gene are SQVTM and ANQGSEA. This CDR3 comprises 11 residues. CDR3 sequence: CSVVRGRGQYF. In DNA, the CDR3 is TGCAGCGTTGTGCGGGGGCGAGGTCAGTACTTC.

The sample holds one count of this clone. V usage is TRBV6-1 and J usage is TRBJ1-6; D not certain. Trimming left V 1 base short and J 2 bases short, with 9 bases between. This CDR3 has 16 residues. Germline lookup yields CDR1 MNHNS and CDR2 SASEGT. In nucleotides, the CDR3 is TGTGCCAGCAGTGAAGAGGTAACAGCCTATAATTCACCCCTCCACTTT. It translates to CASSEEVTAYNSPLHF.

The chain recombines TRBV11-2 with TRBJ1-1; D gene unclear. This CDR3 is built from 14 residues. V was trimmed by 1 base and J by 1 base, leaving 7 bases between them. Per the germline V gene, CDR1 is SGHAT and CDR2 is FQNNGV. The CDR3 spells CASSLASWNTEAFF. The CDR3 coding sequence is TGTGCCAGCAGCTTAGCGTCGTGGAACACTGAAGCTTTCTTT.

DNA for the CDR3: TGCAGCGTCCCGGGACTAGCAGACGCTAGCACAGATACGCAGTATTTT. Residues: CSVPGLADASTDTQYF. V gene TRBV29-1 combines with J gene TRBJ2-3, with 9 bases that match TRBD2. The germline gives CDR1 SQVTM, CDR2 ANQGSEA. J gave up 0 bases and V 6 bases, and 10 bases lay outside the gene matches. This CDR3 comprises 16 residues.